These T cell receptor beta chains were read from a single sample in a study of cytomegalovirus exposure and HLA in healthy donors. Libraries were prepared by immunoSEQ multiplex PCR; TCRdb keeps only in-frame clonotypes and omits some of them. The profile shows some 150,000 clones, 80% to 90% of them singletons. Sample: PBMCs. Source of these receptors: a woman aged 18-29 years in good health and CMV-seronegative. The CDR3 runs from the conserved cysteine through the conserved F or W. The order of the fields is V gene, CDR3 protein.

V gene: TRBV11-1; CDR3 protein: CASKPGVNTEAFF
V gene: TRBV7-9; CDR3 protein: CASSFPAGRRTDTQYF
V gene: TRBV7-3; CDR3 protein: CASSLGTSGTLQETQYF
V gene: TRBV27; CDR3 protein: CASSLDNEQYF
V gene: TRBV30; CDR3 protein: CAWSVGPTSGRYNEQFF
V gene: TRBV6-5; CDR3 protein: CASSYRGQYEQYF
V gene: TRBV18; CDR3 protein: CASSPMRDGITQETQYF
V gene: TRBV7-2; CDR3 protein: CASQGLAGSIPYEQYF
V gene: TRBV7-8; CDR3 protein: CASSIVRDQPQHF
V gene: TRBV5-1; CDR3 protein: CASSPGGLAQETQYF
V gene: TRBV7-9; CDR3 protein: CASSPVLITDTQYF
V gene: TRBV7-9; CDR3 protein: CASSLGLAGTETQYF
V gene: TRBV7-9; CDR3 protein: CSSSPQSGFKETQYF
V gene: TRBV19; CDR3 protein: CASSMGTGSYEQYF
V gene: TRBV28; CDR3 protein: CASTPSLGGPYEQYF
V gene: TRBV11-3; CDR3 protein: CASSMDRVEKLFF
V gene: TRBV2; CDR3 protein: CASTRTVAYEQYF
V gene: TRBV7-3; CDR3 protein: CASSRQGPSYNEQFF
V gene: TRBV28; CDR3 protein: CASRTGTMTDTQYF
V gene: TRBV28; CDR3 protein: CASSLGSANEKLFF
V gene: TRBV27; CDR3 protein: CASRLQGADTGELFF
V gene: TRBV7-9; CDR3 protein: CASSLRDRGQDGYTF
V gene: TRBV7-3; CDR3 protein: CASSLTGGRTDTQYF
V gene: TRBV11-1; CDR3 protein: CASSLARSGPILGQYF
V gene: TRBV6-5; CDR3 protein: CASSSPGQGRYEQYF
V gene: TRBV5-5; CDR3 protein: CASSLAPLAKETQYF
V gene: TRBV4-3; CDR3 protein: CASSQDETSGYYEQYF
V gene: TRBV18; CDR3 protein: CASSPTGGADTQYF
V gene: TRBV4-1; CDR3 protein: CASSQDRGTNEQYF
V gene: TRBV28; CDR3 protein: CASSLLGLVGQETQYF
V gene: TRBV7-3; CDR3 protein: CASSQVPGLPNTGELFF
V gene: TRBV5-1; CDR3 protein: CASSFLQLNTEAFF
V gene: TRBV7-9; CDR3 protein: CASSFFAGTSGSEQYF
V gene: TRBV5-1; CDR3 protein: CASTPTSGWNEQFF
V gene: TRBV6-6; CDR3 protein: CASSFGDRGGNF
V gene: TRBV6-4; CDR3 protein: CASSDGGFENQPQHF
V gene: TRBV27; CDR3 protein: CASSESLAGAYEQYF
V gene: TRBV11-2; CDR3 protein: CASSLQGLDGNTIYF
V gene: TRBV10-3; CDR3 protein: CAISESRDTEAFF
V gene: TRBV6-5; CDR3 protein: CASSRGTGELFF
V gene: TRBV7-8; CDR3 protein: CASSERGYSGANVLTF
V gene: TRBV19; CDR3 protein: CASNSGTPEGNEKLFF
V gene: TRBV19; CDR3 protein: CASSTRTYNEQFF
V gene: TRBV19; CDR3 protein: CASGGGASYEQYF
V gene: TRBV10-2; CDR3 protein: CASRETGFASYEQYF
V gene: TRBV6-5; CDR3 protein: CASRGRGGNIQYF
V gene: TRBV10-3; CDR3 protein: CAISLAGRSYEQYF
V gene: TRBV5-4; CDR3 protein: CASSLDRTSGYTF
V gene: TRBV5-1; CDR3 protein: CASSPGTGTDTQYF
V gene: TRBV28; CDR3 protein: CASSLSTFGYTF
V gene: TRBV2; CDR3 protein: CASSGGIPYEQYF
V gene: TRBV29-1; CDR3 protein: CSVEEGAETQYF
V gene: TRBV10-3; CDR3 protein: CAISEGPGGGGTGELFF
V gene: TRBV5-6; CDR3 protein: CASSLASSSLSSYEQYF
V gene: TRBV5-1; CDR3 protein: CASSLRGGTSSYNEQFF